Below are 25 T cell receptor beta chains sequenced from a single sample in a study of identical twins. One entry per CDR3 protein results from TCRdb running MiXCR on the 5' RACE reads. The table has about 890,000 distinct CDR3 sequences, about 12% seen once. In addition, the sample was reused for a study of yellow fever vaccine responses in identical twins.

The sequencing sample was made of PBMCs. Receptors were obtained from a woman younger than 35 in good health.

The chain has TRBV7-7 and TRBJ2-5; D unresolved. Germline V gene lookup returns CDR1 SSHAT and CDR2 FNYEAQ (reference sequence). The V end was cut by 1 base, the J end by 3 bases, with 12 bases between. The CDR3 runs 15 residues. The CDR3 nucleotides are TGTGCCAGCAGCTTAGGTGCCCGCTCGGAAGAGACCCAGTACTTC. Its translation is CASSLGARSEETQYF.

This clonotype was detected many times. This rearrangement joins TRBV5-1 to TRBJ1-1; tentative D call: TRBD1 (5 bases). The V end was cut by 3 bases, the J end by 1 base, with 22 bases between. The CDR3 is 18 amino acids. Germline loops: CDR1 SGHRS, CDR2 YFSETQ. In DNA form, the CDR3 reads TGCGCCAGCAGCTCCCGCGGTAGGGACTACGTGAAGAACACTGAAGCTTTCTTT. Its protein is CASSSRGRDYVKNTEAFF.

This chain uses TRBV14 with TRBJ2-1, with D perhaps TRBD2 (7 bases). V was shortened by 1 base and J by 7 bases, with 14 bases between the two germline ends. CDR1 is SGHDN and CDR2 is FVKESK in the germline V gene. This CDR3 region has 15 residues. Written as DNA, the CDR3 is TGTGCCAGCAGCCAAGTTAGGGGGACTATGAATGAGCAGTTCTTC. The encoded protein is CASSQVRGTMNEQFF.

The rearrangement joins TRBV5-6 to TRBJ2-1; TRBD2 might be the D (5 bases). V shed 0 bases and J shed 10 bases, with 8 bases lying between them. Looked up from germline, CDR1 is SGHDT and CDR2 is YYEEEE. The CDR3 length is 12 residues. The CDR3 DNA reads as TGTGCCAGCAGCTTGGAGACGGGAGAGCAGTTCTTC. It yields the protein CASSLETGEQFF. Using reference TRBV5-6 and TRBJ2-1 for the parts outside the CDR3, the full variable domain is DAGVTQSPTHLIKTRGQQVTLRCSPKSGHDTVSWYQQALGQGPQFIFQYYEEEERQRGNFPDRFSGHQFPNYSSELNVNALLLGDSALYLCASSLETGEQFFGPGTRLTVL.

This clonotype was detected many times. The chain recombines TRBV29-1 with TRBJ2-7; 9 bases agree with TRBD1. This CDR3 is 13 amino acids long. V was pared by 5 bases and J by 1 base, with 3 bases of the junction left unmatched. The germline V gene has CDR1 SQVTM and CDR2 ANQGSEA. CDR3: CSVSTGGSYEQYF. In nucleotides, the CDR3 is TGCAGCGTTTCGACAGGGGGTTCCTACGAGCAGTACTTC.

This clonotype turned up a few times. The V gene is TRBV2, the J gene TRBJ1-1; possible D gene TRBD1, 5 bases. Trimming pared 5 bases from V and 0 bases from J, leaving 13 bases between. This CDR3 is 15 amino acids long. CDR1 is SNHLY, CDR2 FYNNEI, per germline. The CDR3 spells CASSIRQIMNTEAFF. The CDR3 DNA reads as TGTGCCAGCAGTATCCGACAGATTATGAACACTGAAGCTTTCTTT. The full variable domain, its missing parts supplied by reference TRBV2 and TRBJ1-1, is EPEVTQTPSHQVTQMGQEVILRCVPISNHLYFYWYRQILGQKVEFLVSFYNNEISEKSEIFDDQFSVERPDGSNFTLKIRSTKLEDSAMYFCASSIRQIMNTEAFFGQGTRLTVV.

This clonotype has a handful of counts. The rearrangement uses TRBV7-9 and TRBJ2-7; D gene unclear. The CDR3 is made up of 10 amino acids. Germline CDR1 reads SEHNR; CDR2 reads FQNEAQ (reference sequence). Between the trimmed V and J ends, which lost 5 bases and 9 bases, there was a span of 8 bases. CDR3 region: CASSPTLQYV. CDR3 coding DNA: TGTGCCAGCAGCCCGACCCTGCAGTACGTC.

The V call is TRBV20-1, the J call TRBJ2-3; 10 bases are shared with TRBD2. Per germline, CDR1 DFQATT and CDR2 SNEGSKA (reference sequence). The CDR3 sequence is 17 residues long. V lost 0 bases to trimming and J lost 3 bases; unmatched junction nucleotides: 9. CDR3 sequence (DNA): TGCAGTGCTAGAGATATATCGGGACTAGCGAGAACAGATACGCAGTATTTT. Its protein product is CSARDISGLARTDTQYF.

V and J are TRBV14 and TRBJ2-7; D remains ambiguous. Germline CDR1 is SGHDN and CDR2 is FVKESK. CDR3 length equals 13 residues. Trimming pared 1 base from V and 4 bases from J, leaving 8 bases between. The CDR3 DNA follows: TGTGCCAGCAGCCAAGTCCAGTATTACGAGCAGTACTTC. Residues: CASSQVQYYEQYF.

This clonotype was seen ten or more times. This chain uses TRBV24-1 with TRBJ2-1, with D possibly called TRBD1 or TRBD2 (5 bases each). CDR3 size: 14 residues. Between the trimmed V and J ends, which lost 6 bases and 4 bases, there was a span of 12 bases. Looked up from germline, CDR1 is KGHDR and CDR2 is SFDVKD. CDR3 in DNA: TGTGCCACCAGTCTAACGGGGACGTACAATGAGCAGTTCTTC. Protein product: CATSLTGTYNEQFF.

This clonotype was seen only a few times. This chain links TRBV5-1 with TRBJ2-1; TRBD1 agrees at 9 bases. Germline loops: CDR1 SGHRS, CDR2 YFSETQ. The CDR3 is 16 amino acids. V dropped 4 bases and J dropped 7; count of bases not matched to a gene: 12. The CDR3: CASSAPGQGRLNEQFF. CDR3 sequence (DNA): TGCGCCAGCAGCGCTCCGGGACAGGGAAGACTTAATGAGCAGTTCTTC.

The rearrangement uses TRBV20-1 and TRBJ2-5; D is unclear. Looked up from germline, CDR1 is DFQATT and CDR2 is SNEGSKA (reference sequence). This CDR3 has 12 amino acids. Deletions cut 3 bases from V and 2 bases from J, with 7 bases between. The CDR3 DNA reads TGCAGTGCTAGTTACCCGCAAGAGACCCAGTACTTC. Protein product: CSASYPQETQYF.

For this clonotype: At one boundary the junction diverges from the germline segment, which might be a read error. The genes are TRBV5-1 and TRBJ2-3, with D possibly TRBD2 on 5 matching bases. This CDR3 is built from 16 residues. The germline gives CDR1 SGHRS, CDR2 YFSETQ. The DNA for the CDR3 is TGTGCCAGCAGCTTGGGTGGTGGCGGGAGCACAGATACGCAGTATTTT. Its translation is CASSLGGGGSTDTQYF.

This clonotype was recorded at least ten times. The chain recombines TRBV29-1 with TRBJ1-4; TRBD1 agrees at 8 bases. CDR3 length: 16 residues. CDR1 and CDR2 from the germline V gene are SQVTM and ANQGSEA. V shed 7 bases, J shed 8 bases, and the junction held 18 bases outside the gene matches. The DNA of the CDR3 is TGCAGCGCAATGACGGGACAGGCGTTTCTCGGGGAAAAACTGTTTTTT. It yields the protein CSAMTGQAFLGEKLFF.

V is TRBV11-1 and J is TRBJ2-2; 15 bases line up with TRBD2. Unmatched junction bases numbered 4, after V lost 2 bases and J lost 0 bases. There are 19 residues in the CDR3. Germline lookup yields CDR1 SGHAT and CDR2 FQDESV (reference sequence). DNA of the CDR3: TGTGCCAGCAGCTTATTGGGACTAGCGGGAGGATCGAACACCGGGGAGCTGTTTTTT. This translates into CASSLLGLAGGSNTGELFF.

This clonotype was detected only a few times. The DNA for the CDR3 is TGTGCCAGCAGACTTACCGGGACAGGGGGCTTCAATGAGCAGTTCTTC. It yields the protein CASRLTGTGGFNEQFF. V usage is TRBV7-2 and J usage is TRBJ2-1; 12 bases fit TRBD1. CDR1 is SGHTA and CDR2 is FQGNSA in the germline V gene. This CDR3 is 16 amino acids long. The J segment lost 6 bases and the V segment lost 6 bases, leaving 9 bases of the junction unmatched.

There are a few counts of this clonotype. This chain links TRBV7-2 with TRBJ2-1; perhaps TRBD1 as D (6 bases). V gave up 5 bases and J gave up 3 bases, with 17 bases separating them. There are 16 residues in the CDR3. The V gene's germline CDR1 is SGHTA and CDR2 FQGNSA. CDR3 coding DNA: TGTGCCAGCAGCCCAACCCCCGGGACATTCTACAATGAGCAGTTCTTC. As protein: CASSPTPGTFYNEQFF.

This clonotype was observed at least ten times. V gene TRBV5-1 combines with J gene TRBJ2-1, with 8 bases identical to TRBD2. V was pared by 0 bases and J by 7 bases, with 6 bases of the junction left unmatched. This CDR3 contains 15 residues. Germline V gives CDR1 SGHRS, CDR2 YFSETQ. CDR3 sequence (DNA): TGCGCCAGCAGCTTGGCTGCGGGAGGTGGAAATGAGCAGTTCTTC. Translating it yields CASSLAAGGGNEQFF.

The chain links TRBV24-1 to TRBJ2-2; 12 bases align to TRBD2. The CDR3 spans 17 residues. Germline V lookup: CDR1 KGHDR, CDR2 SFDVKD. V shed 5 bases, J shed 6 bases, and the junction held 9 bases outside the gene matches. CDR3 nucleotides: TGTGCCACCAGTGGATCCCTAGCGGGGGGGCCGGCCGGGGAGCTGTTTTTT. It encodes CATSGSLAGGPAGELFF.

This clonotype was counted between two and nine times. This chain uses TRBV20-1 with TRBJ2-1; D might be TRBD1 (6 bases). CDR1 and CDR2 (germline): DFQATT, SNEGSKA (reference sequence). V was clipped by 2 bases and J by 1 base, with 18 bases between them. The CDR3 covers 17 residues. CDR3 in amino acids: CSARRKGDIKSYNEQFF. The CDR3 DNA follows: TGCAGTGCTAGAAGAAAGGGGGACATAAAATCCTACAATGAGCAGTTCTTC.

Ten or more counts support this clonotype. V gene TRBV4-1 combines with J gene TRBJ2-1, with TRBD2 matching over 10 bases. The germline CDR1 and CDR2 sequences are MGHRA and YSYEKL. V lost 8 bases and J lost 9; bases outside the gene matches: 7. The CDR3 contains 13 residues. The CDR3 protein is CASGSGRAGEQFF. In DNA, the CDR3 is TGCGCCAGCGGCAGCGGGAGGGCCGGTGAGCAGTTCTTC.

This clonotype appeared a few times. This rearrangement joins TRBV5-5 to TRBJ2-3; a possible D gene is TRBD1 (5 bases). Germline loops: CDR1 SGHKS, CDR2 YYEKEE (reference sequence). Trimming shortened V by 4 bases and J by 0 bases, and 9 bases separated the two germline ends. The CDR3 contains 14 residues. The chain's CDR3 is CASSQWGSTDTQYF. CDR3 DNA: TGTGCCAGCAGCCAGTGGGGCAGCACAGATACGCAGTATTTT.

The V and J genes are TRBV7-6 and TRBJ1-5; D is unresolved. Germline-derived CDR1 and CDR2 are SGHVS and FNYEAQ. Trimming shortened V by 4 bases and J by 1 base, and 11 bases separated the two germline ends. The CDR3 length is 15 residues. The CDR3 reads CASSSQPGSNQPQHF. DNA for the CDR3: TGTGCCAGCAGCTCTCAACCGGGGAGCAATCAGCCCCAGCATTTT.

The chain carries TRBV5-4 and TRBJ1-1; the D gene is possibly TRBD1 (6 bases). The CDR3 consists of 14 residues. The V end lost 4 bases, the J end lost 2 bases, and 12 bases lay between the germline ends. Per the germline V gene, CDR1 is SGHNT and CDR2 is YYREEE (reference sequence). The CDR3 DNA reads TGTGCCAGCAGCCCCCAACAGGGAAACACTGAAGCTTTCTTT. Its translation is CASSPQQGNTEAFF.

The chain joins TRBV5-5 to TRBJ2-5, with a possible D match to TRBD1 (6 bases). V gave up 0 bases and J gave up 5 bases, with 14 bases separating them. The CDR3 contains 15 residues. The germline gives CDR1 SGHKS, CDR2 YYEKEE (reference sequence). Here the CDR3 DNA reads TGTGCCAGCAGCTTGGGAGACAGGCTTTGGGAGACCCAGTACTTC. It yields the protein CASSLGDRLWETQYF.